The 28 T cell receptor beta chains presented below share a single source sample, sequenced in a study of blood T cells in healthy people across ages. Primers used in a second PCR of roughly 6 to 11 cycles were a sample-barcoded 5' primer and a J-beta primer mix. TCRdb processed the 5' RACE reads anew with MiXCR; each CDR3 protein has one entry. The sample carries over 1,500,000 distinct CDR3 sequences, 49% recorded once. What was sequenced was blood. The receptors derive from a woman aged 40 to 50 in good health.

This clonotype occurred many times. V gene TRBV7-2 combines with J gene TRBJ2-7; no clear D gene. This CDR3 has 12 amino acids. With 3 bases removed from V and 4 bases from J, the gap between germline ends came to 7 bases. Germline V lookup: CDR1 SGHTA, CDR2 FQGNSA. CDR3 sequence: CASSFNFYEQYF. As DNA, the CDR3 is TGTGCCAGCAGCTTTAATTTTTACGAGCAGTACTTC.

V usage is TRBV20-1 and J usage is TRBJ2-7, with 10 bases matching TRBD1. CDR3 length: 17 amino acids. Per the germline V gene, CDR1 is DFQATT and CDR2 is SNEGSKA (reference sequence). The J segment lost 7 bases and the V segment lost 0 bases, leaving 15 bases of the junction unmatched. CDR3 nucleotide sequence: TGCAGTGCTAGAGACCGGGTCAGACAGGGGGCCTACAATGAGCAGTACTTC. It specifies CSARDRVRQGAYNEQYF.

The chain recombines TRBV7-2 with TRBJ2-5; 7 bases are a match to TRBD2. The DNA matches TRBJ2-7 better at its end, which makes the J call doubtful. The CDR3 has 13 residues. CDR1 is SGHTA, CDR2 FQGNSA, per germline. CDR3 DNA: TGTGCCAGCAGCCCTCAAGCGGGGAGCGAGCAGTACTTC. This sequence encodes CASSPQAGSEQYF.

The chain uses TRBV3-1 and TRBJ2-1; tentatively, D is TRBD2 (5 bases). The V and J ends lost 0 bases and 0 bases respectively, with 15 bases between them. This CDR3 has 18 residues. Looked up from germline, CDR1 is LGHDT and CDR2 is YNNKEL (reference sequence). This chain's CDR3 is CASSQELADSTSYNEQFF. As DNA, the CDR3 is TGTGCCAGCAGCCAAGAACTGGCGGACTCTACCTCCTACAATGAGCAGTTCTTC.

The chain couples TRBV6-1 to TRBJ2-1, with unresolved D. V lost 2 bases, J lost 15 bases, and 23 bases lay in between. The CDR3 length is 15 residues. The germline V gene has CDR1 MNHNS and CDR2 SASEGT. Here the CDR3 reads CASSEQFGPRPPPFF. CDR3 DNA: TGTGCCAGCAGTGAACAGTTTGGGCCACGTCCTCCGCCGTTCTTC.

The chain joins TRBV20-1 to TRBJ1-5, with TRBD1 as a possible D gene (5 bases). V lost 2 bases and J lost 3, with 14 bases in between. Germline V gene lookup returns CDR1 DFQATT and CDR2 SNEGSKA (reference sequence). CDR3 size: 15 residues. The CDR3 sequence is CSARNGAGNNQPQHF. The CDR3 nucleotides read TGCAGTGCTAGAAATGGGGCAGGGAACAATCAGCCCCAGCATTTT.

The chain uses TRBV9 and TRBJ1-4; a possible D gene is TRBD1 (6 bases). V was clipped by 4 bases and J by 1 base, with 11 bases between them. The CDR3 loop spans 15 amino acids. CDR1 SGDLS and CDR2 YYNGEE come from the germline V gene. The CDR3 loop is CASSSSGVTNEKLFF. The CDR3 DNA sequence: TGTGCCAGCAGCTCCTCAGGGGTAACTAATGAAAAACTGTTTTTT.

The DNA of the CDR3 is TGTGCCACCAGGAGCCGGGGGGATACGCAGTATTTT. Translated, it gives CATRSRGDTQYF. The V and J genes are TRBV24-1 and TRBJ2-3; TRBD2 might be the D (6 bases). The CDR3 is 12 residues long. Looked up from germline, CDR1 is KGHDR and CDR2 is SFDVKD. Deletions cut 7 bases from V and 6 bases from J, with 10 bases between.

This clonotype was detected once. The chain is built from TRBV20-1 and TRBJ2-5; 8 positions agree with TRBD1. Germline V gene data show CDR1 as DFQATT and CDR2 as SNEGSKA (reference sequence). The CDR3 has 15 residues. V shed 4 bases and J 5 bases; nucleotides not matched to a gene: 12. Here the CDR3 reads CSATHGQGLGETQYF. CDR3 coding DNA: TGCAGTGCTACCCACGGACAGGGTTTGGGGGAGACCCAGTACTTC.

V gene TRBV6-1 combines with J gene TRBJ1-2; the D is unclear. CDR3 length: 16 residues. The V end was cut by 9 bases, the J end by 7 bases, with 27 bases between. Per germline, CDR1 MNHNS and CDR2 SASEGT. The CDR3 reads CASGASAASGRAGYTF. The CDR3 nucleotides read TGTGCCAGTGGCGCGTCAGCGGCCTCAGGAAGAGCTGGCTACACCTTC.

With regard to this clonotype: One end of the junction fails to match germline, which may point to a read error. The rearrangement uses TRBV7-9 and TRBJ2-1, with 7 bases lining up with TRBD2. Per germline, CDR1 SEHNR and CDR2 FQNEAQ (reference sequence). The CDR3 has 15 amino acids. The CDR3 DNA reads TGTGCCAGCGGTTTAAGCGGGGTAACGTACAGTGAGCAGTTCTTC. Protein sequence: CASGLSGVTYSEQFF.

V is TRBV6-5 and J is TRBJ1-4, with TRBD1 matching 9 bases. After removal of 4 bases from V and 7 bases from J, the junction contained 7 bases not matched to a gene. CDR1 is MNHEY, CDR2 SVGAGI, per germline. This CDR3 region has 15 residues. The chain's CDR3 is CASSSGQGGSEKLFF. For the CDR3, the DNA is TGTGCCAGCAGTTCGGGACAGGGCGGGAGTGAAAAACTGTTTTTT.

This clonotype occurred a few times. The V gene is TRBV20-1, the J gene TRBJ2-3; tentatively, D is TRBD1 or TRBD2 (5 bases each). Germline CDR1 is DFQATT and CDR2 is SNEGSKA (reference sequence). The CDR3 contains 11 residues. The CDR3 reads CSLGRTDTQYF. CDR3 bases: TGCAGCCTGGGACGAACAGATACGCAGTATTTT.

In its sample, this clonotype was seen a few times. This rearrangement joins TRBV7-9 to TRBJ2-7; D is perhaps TRBD1 (6 bases). Germline CDR1 SEHNR, CDR2 FQNEAQ (reference sequence). The CDR3 has 12 residues. Deletions cut 3 bases from V and 6 bases from J, with 9 bases between. The CDR3: CASSFGGIEQYF. The CDR3 DNA sequence: TGTGCCAGCAGCTTTGGGGGCATCGAGCAGTACTTC.

The V and J genes are TRBV5-6 and TRBJ2-3, with a weak D call TRBD2 (6 bases). Per the germline V gene, CDR1 is SGHDT and CDR2 is YYEEEE. V shed 3 bases and J shed 3 bases, with 14 bases lying between them. The CDR3 loop spans 15 amino acids. CDR3 in amino acids: CASSYLEGMTDTQYF. In nucleotides, the CDR3 is TGTGCCAGCAGCTATTTGGAGGGGATGACAGATACGCAGTATTTT.

The gene calls are TRBV12-3 or TRBV12-4 and TRBJ2-1; 10 positions match TRBD2. The trim removed 5 bases at V and 9 bases at J, leaving 10 bases unmatched. The CDR3 extends over 15 amino acids. CDR3 sequence reads: CASSPSSGGRGEQFF. CDR3 in DNA: TGTGCCAGCAGTCCCTCTAGCGGGGGACGGGGTGAGCAGTTCTTC.

The chain uses TRBV6-5 and TRBJ2-1, with no clear D. The germline V gene encodes CDR1 MNHEY and CDR2 SVGAGI. Trimming pared 7 bases from V and 11 bases from J, leaving 12 bases between. The CDR3 contains 11 residues. The CDR3 DNA reads TGTGCCAGCACCCACCTCAGTAAGCAGTTCTTC. Protein sequence: CASTHLSKQFF.

The V call is TRBV7-3, the J call TRBJ1-2, with 7 bases matching TRBD1. Germline values: CDR1 SGHTA, CDR2 FQGTGA. The CDR3 runs 15 residues. V shed 2 bases, J shed 8 bases, and the junction held 11 bases outside the gene matches. DNA for the CDR3: TGTGCCAGCAGCTTAGAGGGGGCACCCCCTATCGGCTACACCTTC. Its translation is CASSLEGAPPIGYTF.

This clonotype was counted a single time. The chain couples TRBV9 to TRBJ1-4; D may be TRBD1 (5 bases). Germline assignment: CDR1 SGDLS and CDR2 YYNGEE. This CDR3 has 15 residues. V gave up 0 bases and J gave up 4 bases, with 10 bases separating them. This CDR3 reads CASSVEAGSNEKLFF. The CDR3 nucleotides read TGTGCCAGCAGCGTAGAGGCAGGGAGTAATGAAAAACTGTTTTTT.

The chain combines TRBV4-3 with TRBJ2-4, with 7 bases matching TRBD2. The CDR3 sequence is 17 residues long. Germline CDR1 LGHNA, CDR2 YSLEER. J was trimmed by 0 bases and V by 0 bases; bases with no gene match: 5. The CDR3 spells CASSQDGEGIAKNIQYF. The CDR3, as DNA: TGCGCCAGCAGCCAAGATGGGGAGGGGATAGCCAAAAACATTCAGTACTTC.

The chain carries TRBV28 and TRBJ2-5; 8 nucleotides line up with TRBD2. V gave up 3 bases and J gave up 5 bases; unmatched junction bases: 5. This CDR3 contains 14 residues. Germline V gene sequence: CDR1 MDHEN, CDR2 SYDVKM. The CDR3 is CASSFGGVRETQYF. CDR3 bases: TGTGCCAGCAGTTTCGGGGGGGTGAGGGAGACCCAGTACTTC. The complete variable domain, with remaining parts taken from reference TRBV28 and TRBJ2-5, reads DVKVTQSSRYLVKRTGEKVFLECVQDMDHENMFWYRQDPGLGLRLIYFSYDVKMKEKGDIPEGYSVSREKKERFSLILESASTNQTSMYLCASSFGGVRETQYFGPGTRLLVL.

V gene TRBV18 combines with J gene TRBJ1-2; 8 nucleotides line up with TRBD1. The CDR3 contains 18 residues. V lost 3 bases, J lost 1 base, and 13 bases stayed unmatched. CDR1 is KGHSH, CDR2 LQKENI, per germline. CDR3 in amino acids: CASSPQGARSGHNYGYTF. As DNA, the CDR3 is TGTGCCAGCTCACCGCAGGGGGCGCGTAGCGGTCATAACTATGGCTACACCTTC.

This clonotype was counted a few times. The genes are TRBV29-1 and TRBJ2-1, with D perhaps TRBD2 (7 bases). The CDR3 runs 17 residues. Looked up from germline, CDR1 is SQVTM and CDR2 is ANQGSEA. The ends were cut back, 3 bases at V and 0 bases at J, with 18 bases in the middle. The CDR3 spells CSVDWRGLLGSYNEQFF. The CDR3 DNA is TGCAGCGTTGACTGGCGGGGGCTCCTAGGCTCCTACAATGAGCAGTTCTTC.

In regard to this clonotype: This CDR3 is missing its conserved last phenylalanine or tryptophan, likely due to a read error. CDR3 protein: CASSLVGGLETQYI. The DNA of the CDR3 is TGCGCCAGCAGCTTGGTTGGGGGACTGGAGACCCAGTACATC. V gene TRBV5-1 combines with J gene TRBJ2-7; D is perhaps TRBD2 (6 bases). The DNA end is a closer match to TRBJ2-5, so the J assignment may be wrong. This CDR3 has 14 residues. Germline V gives CDR1 SGHRS, CDR2 YFSETQ.

This chain links TRBV7-9 with TRBJ1-4; tentatively, D is TRBD1 (5 bases). V lost 1 base, J lost 2 bases, and 14 bases lay in between. The CDR3 extends over 17 amino acids. Germline CDR1 and CDR2: SEHNR and FQNEAQ (reference sequence). CDR3 DNA sequence: TGTGCCAGCAGCTTAGTTACGGGACTTTGGACTAATGAAAAACTGTTTTTT. It translates to CASSLVTGLWTNEKLFF.

The rearrangement links TRBV5-1 to TRBJ2-1; TRBD1 agrees at 8 bases. TRBJ2-7 matches the DNA end more closely, so the J call is doubtful. The CDR3 has 16 residues. Germline CDR1 and CDR2: SGHRS and YFSETQ. The CDR3 protein is CASSLFPGQDYNEQYF. As DNA, the CDR3 is TGCGCCAGCAGCTTATTTCCGGGACAGGATTACAATGAGCAGTACTTC.

The chain combines TRBV29-1 with TRBJ2-3; 7 bases line up with TRBD2. Germline V gene lookup returns CDR1 SQVTM and CDR2 ANQGSEA. V lost 6 bases and J lost 4; bases outside the gene matches: 7. The CDR3 is 13 amino acids. The CDR3: CSVVGGGADTQYF. The CDR3 DNA is TGCAGCGTCGTGGGGGGGGGAGCAGATACGCAGTATTTT.

On this clonotype itself: Just one base apart from a much larger clone, this may be a read error. V and J are TRBV20-1 and TRBJ2-5; unclear D gene. The CDR3 spans 14 residues. Germline V gene lookup returns CDR1 DFQATT and CDR2 SNEGSKA (reference sequence). The CDR3 is CSARISGLQDTQYF. The CDR3 region has the DNA TGCAGTGCTAGAATCTCCGGGTTGCAAGATACCCAGTACTTC.